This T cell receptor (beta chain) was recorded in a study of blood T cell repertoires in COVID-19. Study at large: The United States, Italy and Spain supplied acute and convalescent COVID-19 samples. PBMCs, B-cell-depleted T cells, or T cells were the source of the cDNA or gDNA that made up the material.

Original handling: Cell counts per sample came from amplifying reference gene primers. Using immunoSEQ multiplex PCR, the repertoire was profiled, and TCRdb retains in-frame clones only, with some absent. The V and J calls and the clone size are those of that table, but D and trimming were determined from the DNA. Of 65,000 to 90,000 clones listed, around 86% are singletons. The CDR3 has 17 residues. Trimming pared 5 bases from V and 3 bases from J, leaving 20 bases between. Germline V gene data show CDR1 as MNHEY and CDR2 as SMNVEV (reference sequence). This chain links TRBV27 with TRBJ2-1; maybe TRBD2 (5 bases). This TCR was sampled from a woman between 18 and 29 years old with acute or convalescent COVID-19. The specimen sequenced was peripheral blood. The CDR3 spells CASSTAPTSRVYNEQFF. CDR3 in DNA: TGTGCCAGCAGTACCGCCCCCACTAGTAGGGTCTACAATGAGCAGTTCTTC.